The T cell receptor beta chain under discussion was sequenced for a study of blood T cell repertoires in COVID-19. V was pared by 6 bases and J by 1 base, with 9 bases of the junction left unmatched. Germline CDR1 reads MDHEN; CDR2 reads SYDVKM. CDR3 length: 16 amino acids. Using immunoSEQ multiplex PCR, the repertoire was profiled, and TCRdb retains in-frame clones only, with some absent. The repertoire holds hundreds of thousands of clones, with 82% as singletons. The sequenced sample was peripheral blood. This TCR was recovered from a woman of 80 years or more with active or convalescent COVID-19. The V gene is TRBV28, the J gene TRBJ1-5; 7 bases fit TRBD1. The CDR3 protein is CASRLNDRASNQPQHF. The CDR3 DNA reads TGTGCCAGCAGATTGAACGACAGGGCGAGCAATCAGCCCCAGCATTTT.